Listed here is a single TCR beta chain. The sample originates from a study of T-cell reconstitution after alpha-beta-depleted transplantation in children. In germline, CDR1 is LNHNV, CDR2 YYDKDF (reference sequence). The CDR3 is 13 amino acids. V shed 9 bases and J shed 3 bases, with 14 bases lying between them. Using unique molecular identifiers, the investigators prepared the TCRbeta library. MiXCR, applied by TCRdb to the PCR reads, yields one record per CDR3 protein. Found here are nearly 550,000 distinct CDR3 sequences, around 20% of them singletons; the top ten hold around 3.3%. Here the sequenced sample was PBMCs from the stem cell graft donor, taken from the stem cell graft. This clonotype originated in a human donor who donated a stem cell graft to a child with acute lymphoblastic leukemia. This rearrangement joins TRBV15 to TRBJ1-1, with a weak D call TRBD1 (5 bases). CDR3 sequence: CATTRARDTEAFF. The CDR3 bases are TGTGCCACTACCAGGGCGAGGGACACTGAAGCTTTCTTT.